This is a list of T cell receptor beta chains from one sample in a study of T-cell reconstitution after alpha-beta-depleted transplantation in children. TCRdb redid the calling of the PCR reads with MiXCR, one entry per CDR3 protein. The sample holds about a million distinct CDR3 sequences, under 30% seen once. Sequenced here: PBMCs, mostly from graft donor cells, sampled 360 days after TCRalphabeta/CD19-depleted stem cell transplant. These receptor sequences come from a boy younger than two who had a stem cell transplant for SCID, so the T cells may come from the graft donor. Each CDR3 is given with its conserved first and last residue. D genes are given only for firm matches. Clone size, where shown, is once, few, many, or a class for clones that have expanded.

clone_size	d_call	v_call	j_call	cdr3_aa	cdr3_nt
few	TRBD1	TRBV5-1	TRBJ2-2	CASSLMWTGNTGELFF	TGCGCCAGCAGCTTGATGTGGACAGGGAACACCGGGGAGCTGTTTTTT
few	.	TRBV6-1	TRBJ2-3	CASSRTFSSTDTQYF	TGTGCCAGCAGCCGGACTTTTTCTAGCACAGATACGCAGTATTTT
few	.	TRBV5-5	TRBJ2-7	CASTYRDSLTLYF	TGTGCCAGCACCTACCGGGACTCACTCACCCTGTACTTC
.	TRBD1	TRBV20-1	TRBJ1-1	CSAKRTGANTEAFF	TGCAGTGCTAAAAGGACAGGGGCTAACACTGAAGCTTTCTTT
.	.	TRBV5-1	TRBJ1-5	CASSLGGRVNQPQHF	TGCGCCAGCAGCTTGGGGGGCAGGGTGAATCAGCCCCAGCATTTT
.	TRBD2	TRBV15	TRBJ2-7	CATSRDFAGLANEQYF	TGTGCCACCAGCAGAGATTTCGCGGGACTAGCTAACGAGCAGTACTTC
few	.	TRBV20-1	TRBJ2-1	CSARAPYSGHEQFF	TGCAGTGCTAGGGCCCCTTATAGTGGGCATGAGCAGTTCTTC
.	.	TRBV27	TRBJ2-7	CASMGGPHHEQYF	TGTGCCAGCATGGGGGGGCCCCACCACGAGCAGTACTTC
few	TRBD2	TRBV20-1	TRBJ2-2	CSASISGGRTGELFF	TGCAGTGCGTCGATTAGCGGGGGTCGCACCGGGGAGCTGTTTTTT
.	TRBD1	TRBV5-1	TRBJ1-4	CASSRGTGTANEKLFF	TGCGCCAGCAGCCGCGGGACCGGGACAGCTAATGAAAAACTGTTTTTT
few	.	TRBV29-1	TRBJ2-7	CSVVGQSYEQYF	TGCAGCGTTGTCGGGCAGAGCTACGAGCAGTACTTC
many	.	TRBV12-3/TRBV12-4	TRBJ2-2	CASSSGQDLRTGELFF	TGTGCCAGCAGCTCCGGACAAGACCTCAGGACCGGGGAGCTGTTTTTT
few	TRBD1	TRBV7-2	TRBJ2-5	CASSLQTGGLETQYF	TGTGCCAGCAGCTTGCAAACAGGGGGCTTAGAGACCCAGTACTTC
few	.	TRBV28	TRBJ2-5	CASSLRAGKQIGETQYF	TGTGCCAGCAGTTTGAGGGCGGGGAAACAGATAGGGGAGACCCAGTACTTC
.	TRBD1	TRBV15	TRBJ2-1	CATSRGGTGVYNEQFF	TGTGCCACCAGCAGAGGAGGGACAGGGGTCTACAATGAGCAGTTCTTC
few	.	TRBV9	TRBJ2-3	CASSVGGGEDTQYF	TGTGCCAGCAGCGTAGGCGGCGGGGAGGATACGCAGTATTTT
few	.	TRBV27	TRBJ1-5	CASSLDERQPQHF	TGTGCCAGCAGTCTGGACGAGAGACAGCCCCAGCATTTT
few	TRBD1	TRBV29-1	TRBJ2-3	CSVTRQGQTDTQYF	TGCAGCGTTACCCGACAGGGACAAACAGATACGCAGTATTTT
.	TRBD2	TRBV2	TRBJ2-5	CASSAILAGGPIETQYF	TGTGCCAGCAGTGCCATCCTAGCGGGGGGGCCCATAGAGACCCAGTACTTC
few	.	TRBV21-1	TRBJ2-7	CASSNQSRDLASYEQYF	TGTGCCAGCAGCAATCAGTCCAGGGACCTCGCTTCCTACGAGCAGTACTTC
.	.	TRBV2	TRBJ1-2	CASRTNWGSVPYGYTF	TGTGCCAGCAGGACAAACTGGGGCAGCGTGCCCTATGGCTACACCTTC
.	TRBD1	TRBV7-9	TRBJ2-1	CASSSGTGRDNEQFF	TGTGCCAGCAGTTCTGGGACAGGGCGTGACAATGAGCAGTTCTTC
few	.	TRBV20-1	TRBJ2-3	CTASVGTQYF	TGCACCGCTTCGGTAGGGACGCAGTATTTT
once	.	TRBV27	TRBJ2-7	CAHYEQYF	TGTGCCCACTACGAGCAGTACTTC
few	TRBD2	TRBV9	TRBJ2-1	CASSLSGTSAGNEQFF	TGTGCCAGCAGCCTATCCGGGACTAGCGCGGGAAATGAGCAGTTCTTC
few	.	TRBV11-1	TRBJ2-5	CASSFESETQYF	TGTGCCAGCAGCTTCGAGAGCGAGACCCAGTACTTC
.	TRBD1	TRBV7-9	TRBJ1-1	CASSPKGATEAFF	TGTGCCAGCAGCCCCAAGGGGGCCACTGAAGCTTTCTTT
many	TRBD1	TRBV7-9	TRBJ2-7	CASSSGGAGNEQYF	TGTGCCAGCAGCTCAGGGGGCGCAGGGAACGAGCAGTACTTC
.	TRBD1	TRBV25-1	TRBJ2-7	CASSDRHYEQYF	TGTGCCAGCTCGGACAGGCACTACGAGCAGTACTTC
few	TRBD2	TRBV7-9	TRBJ2-7	CASSHDRGGYEQYF	TGTGCCAGCAGCCACGATCGGGGGGGCTACGAGCAGTACTTC
.	TRBD1	TRBV6-2/TRBV6-3	TRBJ2-6	CASSPNRGRTSGANVLTF	TGTGCCAGCAGTCCTAACAGGGGGCGAACCTCTGGGGCCAACGTCCTGACTTTC
.	.	TRBV3-1	TRBJ2-7	CASSPSDREQYF	TGTGCCAGCAGCCCGTCTGACAGGGAGCAGTACTTC
few	.	TRBV12-3/TRBV12-4	TRBJ1-5	CASSPGISNNQPQHF	TGTGCCAGCAGTCCCGGGATTTCAAACAATCAGCCCCAGCATTTT
.	TRBD1	TRBV6-5	TRBJ1-2	CASSTRQGWDGYTF	TGTGCCAGCAGTACCCGACAGGGGTGGGATGGCTACACCTTC
few	.	TRBV7-2	TRBJ1-3	CASSSTGQSGNTIYF	TGTGCCAGCAGCTCAACAGGACAGAGTGGAAACACCATATATTTT
.	TRBD2	TRBV6-1	TRBJ2-7	CASSPPSGFYEQYF	TGTGCCAGCAGTCCGCCTAGCGGGTTCTACGAGCAGTACTTC
few	.	TRBV20-1	TRBJ2-7	CSVEPTAAYEQYF	TGCAGTGTCGAACCTACGGCGGCCTACGAGCAGTACTTC
.	TRBD2	TRBV12-3/TRBV12-4	TRBJ2-1	CASSPGLASNEQFF	TGTGCCAGCAGCCCTGGACTAGCTTCCAATGAGCAGTTCTTC
.	TRBD1	TRBV6-1	TRBJ1-1	CASRLTGGNTEAFF	TGTGCCAGCCGACTAACAGGGGGGAACACTGAAGCTTTCTTT
.	.	TRBV2	TRBJ1-5	CALEQGSESPHPQHF	TGTGCATTAGAACAGGGATCCGAATCGCCTCATCCCCAGCATTTT
.	TRBD2	TRBV12-3/TRBV12-4	TRBJ2-5	CASSAGGLQETQYF	TGTGCCAGCAGCGCGGGGGGATTACAAGAGACCCAGTACTTC
once	.	TRBV19	TRBJ2-3	CASSTPVVGTDTQYF	TGTGCCAGTAGTACGCCCGTCGTGGGGACAGATACGCAGTATTTT
once	TRBD2	TRBV5-1	TRBJ2-7	CASSLGLAVEQYF	TGCGCCAGCAGCTTGGGACTAGCCGTCGAGCAGTACTTC
.	TRBD2	TRBV7-6	TRBJ2-1	CASSLEPGLPSSYNEQFF	TGTGCCAGCAGCTTAGAGCCGGGACTACCTAGCTCCTACAATGAGCAGTTCTTC
.	TRBD2	TRBV20-1	TRBJ2-1	CSARDSPTSGGRNEQFF	TGCAGTGCTAGAGATTCACCGACTAGCGGGGGACGCAATGAGCAGTTCTTC
.	TRBD2	TRBV4-2	TRBJ2-2	CASSQDLAGRGGELFF	TGTGCCAGCAGCCAAGATCTTGCAGGGAGGGGCGGGGAGCTGTTTTTT
.	TRBD2	TRBV4-1	TRBJ2-1	CASSQGLLAGTEQFF	TGCGCCAGCAGCCAAGGTTTACTAGCGGGAACTGAGCAGTTCTTC
.	.	TRBV7-9	TRBJ2-1	CASSQNGRVFWAKFF	TGTGCCAGCAGTCAAAACGGCCGAGTATTCTGGGCAAAGTTCTTC
.	.	TRBV6-5	TRBJ2-3	CASSYWPGANTDTQYF	TGTGCCAGCAGTTACTGGCCGGGGGCGAACACAGATACGCAGTATTTT
.	TRBD1	TRBV5-1	TRBJ2-2	CASSRTGGTSNTGELFF	TGCGCCAGCAGTAGGACAGGGGGCACATCGAACACCGGGGAGCTGTTTTTT
.	TRBD1	TRBV12-3/TRBV12-4	TRBJ2-1	CASSLGTGGWNEQFF	TGTGCCAGCAGTTTAGGGACAGGGGGGTGGAATGAGCAGTTCTTC
once	.	TRBV12-3/TRBV12-4	TRBJ1-2	CASSFWQAEPADYGYTF	TGTGCCAGCAGTTTCTGGCAGGCCGAACCAGCAGACTATGGCTACACCTTC
.	.	TRBV12-3/TRBV12-4	TRBJ1-2	CASSVTDRTTNGYTF	TGTGCCAGCAGTGTCACTGACAGGACGACCAATGGCTACACCTTC
few	.	TRBV15	TRBJ2-1	CATSRDNTGFGDNEQFF	TGTGCCACCAGCAGAGATAATACAGGGTTTGGGGACAATGAGCAGTTCTTC
few	TRBD1	TRBV12-5	TRBJ2-7	CASGPGQGLSGEQYF	TGTGCTAGTGGCCCTGGACAGGGCCTCTCGGGGGAGCAGTACTTC
.	.	TRBV5-6	TRBJ1-1	CASYPRGSLMNTEAFF	TGTGCCAGCTACCCCAGGGGATCTTTAATGAACACTGAAGCTTTCTTT
.	.	TRBV15	TRBJ1-4	CATSRISLNRNEKLFF	TGTGCCACCAGCAGAATATCCTTAAACCGAAATGAAAAACTGTTTTTT